These T cell receptor beta chains were read from a single sample in a study of T-cell reconstitution after alpha-beta-depleted transplantation in children. TCRdb passed the PCR reads through MiXCR, listing each CDR3 protein once. The top ten hold more than 25% of the sample, which has about 1,000,000 distinct CDR3 sequences, about 29% seen once. The sequencing used PBMCs, mostly from graft donor cells, collected 360 days after TCRalphabeta/CD19-depleted stem cell transplant. Receptor source: a boy less than two years old who had a stem cell transplant for SCID, so the T cells may come from the graft donor. The CDR3 runs from the conserved cysteine through the conserved F or W. The D gene is left open where the match is weak. Size values are once, few and many counts, or a class for expanded clones, and some rows have none.

V: TRBV19
D: TRBD2
size: .
J: TRBJ2-7
DNA: TGTGCCAGTAGTATAGGGACGGGACTAGCCTACGAGCAGTACTTC
CDR3: CASSIGTGLAYEQYF

V: TRBV7-2
D: .
size: .
J: TRBJ1-6
DNA: TGTGCCAGCAGCTTAGAAGGAGGGATTAATTCACCCCTCCACTTT
CDR3: CASSLEGGINSPLHF

V: TRBV5-6
D: .
size: many
J: TRBJ2-1
DNA: TGTGCCAGCAGCCATGGGACGCCTGAGCAGTTCTTC
CDR3: CASSHGTPEQFF

V: TRBV28
D: TRBD1
size: .
J: TRBJ2-2
DNA: TGTGCCAGCAGAAACGGACAGGGGGCGGGGGAGCTGTTTTTT
CDR3: CASRNGQGAGELFF

V: TRBV11-2
D: TRBD2
size: .
J: TRBJ2-5
DNA: TGTGCCAGCAGCTTAGGCGGGGGGCGGGGAGAGACCCAGTACTTC
CDR3: CASSLGGGRGETQYF

V: TRBV15
D: .
size: .
J: TRBJ1-3
DNA: TGTGCCACCAGCAGAGACCATCCAGGCTCTGGAAACACCATATATTTT
CDR3: CATSRDHPGSGNTIYF

V: TRBV4-1
D: .
size: .
J: TRBJ1-3
DNA: TGCGCCAGCAGCCAAGGAGGGGGCTCTGGAAACACCATATATTTT
CDR3: CASSQGGGSGNTIYF

V: TRBV4-1
D: .
size: .
J: TRBJ1-1
DNA: TGCGCCAGCAGCCCAGCAGGTTCTATCATGAACACTGAAGCTTTCTTT
CDR3: CASSPAGSIMNTEAFF

V: TRBV10-3
D: TRBD1
size: .
J: TRBJ2-7
DNA: TGTGCCATCAGTGAGTTGGGGACAGGGGGGGACGAGCAGTACTTC
CDR3: CAISELGTGGDEQYF

V: TRBV7-8
D: TRBD2
size: few
J: TRBJ2-7
DNA: TGTGCCAGCAGCTTAGGAACTAGCGGGGAGAGCGAGCAGTACTTC
CDR3: CASSLGTSGESEQYF

V: TRBV2
D: .
size: .
J: TRBJ1-6
DNA: TGTGCCAGCAGCGTCGGGACACCCCGGACTAATTCACCCCTCCACTTT
CDR3: CASSVGTPRTNSPLHF

V: TRBV3-1
D: .
size: .
J: TRBJ2-3
DNA: TGTGCCTCCTGCCAAGGAGCTTCACTGGGGGATAGCACAGATACGCAGTATTTT
CDR3: CASCQGASLGDSTDTQYF

V: TRBV7-9
D: .
size: .
J: TRBJ2-7
DNA: TGTGCCAGCAGCCCGGCCCTACAGCACGAGCAGTACTTC
CDR3: CASSPALQHEQYF

V: TRBV7-9
D: .
size: .
J: TRBJ1-5
DNA: TGTGCCAGCAGCTTAGCCCGTGGAGGACTAAATCAGCCCCAGCATTTT
CDR3: CASSLARGGLNQPQHF

V: TRBV4-3
D: .
size: .
J: TRBJ2-7
DNA: TGCGCCAGCAGCCAAGATTCGAGCTCCTACGAGCAGTACTTC
CDR3: CASSQDSSSYEQYF

V: TRBV5-1
D: .
size: .
J: TRBJ2-3
DNA: TGCGCCAGCAGCTTGCCCGTTGGCACAGATACGCAGTATTTT
CDR3: CASSLPVGTDTQYF

V: TRBV20-1
D: TRBD1
size: few
J: TRBJ2-1
DNA: TGCAGTGCATCCCATGACAGGGGGGTTTACAATGAGCAGTTCTTC
CDR3: CSASHDRGVYNEQFF

V: TRBV12-3/TRBV12-4
D: .
size: few
J: TRBJ2-5
DNA: TGTGCCAGCAGGCCTGGGGGGACTTCCAGCCAAGAGACCCAGTACTTC
CDR3: CASRPGGTSSQETQYF

V: TRBV9
D: .
size: few
J: TRBJ2-5
DNA: TGTGCCAGCAGCGGATGGGGTTCCCAAGAGACCCAGTACTTC
CDR3: CASSGWGSQETQYF

V: TRBV11-2
D: TRBD2
size: few
J: TRBJ2-5
DNA: TGTGCCAGCAGCACGCGGGGGGGTGAGACCCAGTACTTC
CDR3: CASSTRGGETQYF

V: TRBV23-1
D: TRBD2
size: once
J: TRBJ2-1
DNA: TGCGCCAGCAGTCAATCCAATAGCGGGGGGCCCATTTACAATGAGCAGTTCTTC
CDR3: CASSQSNSGGPIYNEQFF

V: TRBV28
D: TRBD1
size: .
J: TRBJ1-6
DNA: TGTGCCAGCAGGGCGACAGGGAGACTCTATAATTCACCCCTCCACTTT
CDR3: CASRATGRLYNSPLHF

V: TRBV5-1
D: .
size: .
J: TRBJ1-1
DNA: TGCGCCAGCAGCTTTCAAGAACTGAACACTGAAGCTTTCTTT
CDR3: CASSFQELNTEAFF

V: TRBV5-1
D: TRBD2
size: many
J: TRBJ2-5
DNA: TGCGCCAGCAGCTTGGGTCCTAGCGGGGGCCAAGAGACCCAGTACTTC
CDR3: CASSLGPSGGQETQYF

V: TRBV12-3/TRBV12-4
D: .
size: many
J: TRBJ2-3
DNA: TGTGCCAGCAGTTTAGCGTTGGGGGATACGCAGTATTTT
CDR3: CASSLALGDTQYF

V: TRBV12-3/TRBV12-4
D: TRBD2
size: .
J: TRBJ2-2
DNA: TGTGCCAGCATCCGGCGAGCTAGCGGGGGGGGTACCGGGGAGCTGTTTTTT
CDR3: CASIRRASGGGTGELFF

V: TRBV5-1
D: TRBD2
size: .
J: TRBJ2-7
DNA: TGCGCCAGCAGCCTCGGACTAGCGGGGGTCCTGGGATACGAGCAGTACTTC
CDR3: CASSLGLAGVLGYEQYF

V: TRBV7-2
D: .
size: .
J: TRBJ2-7
DNA: TGTGCCAGCAGCTTAGGGCCCCTCAAAGGCGAGCAGTACTTC
CDR3: CASSLGPLKGEQYF

V: TRBV10-3
D: .
size: few
J: TRBJ2-7
DNA: TGTGCCATCAGTGAAAGACAGCCCTTCTCCTACGAGCAGTACTTC
CDR3: CAISERQPFSYEQYF

V: TRBV3-1
D: .
size: .
J: TRBJ2-7
DNA: TGTGCCAGCAGCCAAGAAGGCCCCTACGAGCAGTACTTC
CDR3: CASSQEGPYEQYF

V: TRBV7-2
D: .
size: few
J: TRBJ2-5
DNA: TGTGCCAGCAGCTTAGTTACCGGTCCCAGGGAGACCCAGTACTTC
CDR3: CASSLVTGPRETQYF

V: TRBV7-3
D: TRBD2
size: few
J: TRBJ2-1
DNA: TGTGCCAGCAGCCTACTAGCGTTGCGGCACAATGAGCAGTTCTTC
CDR3: CASSLLALRHNEQFF

V: TRBV10-3
D: TRBD2
size: .
J: TRBJ2-7
DNA: TGTGCCATCAGTGTAGGGAGGGTCGAGCAGTACTTC
CDR3: CAISVGRVEQYF

V: TRBV15
D: .
size: few
J: TRBJ2-7
DNA: TGTGCCACCAGCAGAGATCCGGCCGCCGTGAGTGTGTACGAGCAGTACTTC
CDR3: CATSRDPAAVSVYEQYF

V: TRBV12-3/TRBV12-4
D: TRBD2
size: .
J: TRBJ2-5
DNA: TGTGCCAGCAGTTCAGCCGGGACTAGCAAAGAGACCCAGTACTTC
CDR3: CASSSAGTSKETQYF

V: TRBV5-5
D: TRBD2
size: .
J: TRBJ2-1
DNA: TGTGCCAGCAGCTACACTAGCGGGGGGGGAAATGAGCAGTTCTTC
CDR3: CASSYTSGGGNEQFF

V: TRBV11-3
D: .
size: .
J: TRBJ2-3
DNA: TGTGCCAGCAGCCGACGGTGGGTAGATACGCAGTATTTT
CDR3: CASSRRWVDTQYF

V: TRBV5-4
D: TRBD2
size: few
J: TRBJ2-3
DNA: TGTGCCAGCAGTTATTCCCCGACTAGCGGGGGTAGAACAGATACGCAGTATTTT
CDR3: CASSYSPTSGGRTDTQYF

V: TRBV15
D: .
size: .
J: TRBJ2-5
DNA: TGTGCCACCAGCAGAGAAGCGACGGAACTGCAAGAGACCCAGTACTTC
CDR3: CATSREATELQETQYF

V: TRBV5-4
D: TRBD1
size: few
J: TRBJ1-5
DNA: TGTGCCAGCAGCTTGAAGGCGGGGACAGCAAAGTATAGCAATCAGCCCCAGCATTTT
CDR3: CASSLKAGTAKYSNQPQHF

V: TRBV24-1
D: .
size: .
J: TRBJ2-1
DNA: TGTGCCACCAGTGCGGGGGTGGCAGGCGAGCAGTTCTTC
CDR3: CATSAGVAGEQFF

V: TRBV28
D: .
size: few
J: TRBJ2-7
DNA: TGTGCCAGCAGTTTAACCCTCAAAACCTACGAGCAGTACTTC
CDR3: CASSLTLKTYEQYF

V: TRBV7-9
D: .
size: few
J: TRBJ2-3
DNA: TGTGCCAGCCTCCCCCGCGGGACGGCCCTCACAGATACGCAGTATTTT
CDR3: CASLPRGTALTDTQYF

V: TRBV21-1
D: .
size: .
J: TRBJ1-1
DNA: TGTGCCAGCAGCAAAGCCGGGGGACGAGGTTGGGACACTGAAGCTTTCTTT
CDR3: CASSKAGGRGWDTEAFF

V: TRBV7-2
D: TRBD1
size: .
J: TRBJ1-2
DNA: TGTGCCAGCAGCGCCGGACAGGGACGATTCTATGGCTACACCTTC
CDR3: CASSAGQGRFYGYTF

V: TRBV5-5
D: TRBD2
size: .
J: TRBJ2-5
DNA: TGTGCCAGCAGCTTAAGCGGGGGCCGCCGGGAGACCCAGTACTTC
CDR3: CASSLSGGRRETQYF

V: TRBV5-1
D: .
size: few
J: TRBJ2-7
DNA: TGCGCCAGCAGCTTGGTGACAGGACGAAGCTACGAGCAGTACTTC
CDR3: CASSLVTGRSYEQYF

V: TRBV4-1
D: TRBD1
size: .
J: TRBJ2-1
DNA: TGCGCCAGCAGCCAACCCGGGACAGGCAATGAGCAGTTCTTC
CDR3: CASSQPGTGNEQFF

V: TRBV10-2
D: TRBD2
size: .
J: TRBJ2-1
DNA: TGCGCCAGTAGACTAGCGGGGGAGTCCTACAATGAGCAGTTCTTC
CDR3: CASRLAGESYNEQFF

V: TRBV19
D: .
size: few
J: TRBJ2-5
DNA: TGTGCCAGTAGTATAGGGGCACAGACCCAAGAGACCCAGTACTTC
CDR3: CASSIGAQTQETQYF

V: TRBV11-2
D: .
size: few
J: TRBJ2-1
DNA: TGTGCCAGCAGCTTACATTGGGGGCCCAGCTCCTACAATGAGCAGTTCTTC
CDR3: CASSLHWGPSSYNEQFF

V: TRBV29-1
D: TRBD1
size: .
J: TRBJ2-7
DNA: TGCAGCGTTGAGACAGGGATTCCGGGCGAGCAGTACTTC
CDR3: CSVETGIPGEQYF

V: TRBV20-1
D: .
size: .
J: TRBJ2-5
DNA: TGCAGTGCTGGAAGCATCGGAAACCAAGAGACCCAGTACTTC
CDR3: CSAGSIGNQETQYF

V: TRBV9
D: .
size: .
J: TRBJ2-3
DNA: TGTGCCAGCAGCGTAGTCGAGGTTGATACGCAGTATTTT
CDR3: CASSVVEVDTQYF

V: TRBV12-3/TRBV12-4
D: TRBD2
size: .
J: TRBJ2-3
DNA: TGTGCCAGCAGTCCTATTTTAGCGGGGGGGCCGTCTGCAGATACGCAGTATTTT
CDR3: CASSPILAGGPSADTQYF

V: TRBV12-3/TRBV12-4
D: .
size: .
J: TRBJ2-7
DNA: TGTGCCAGCAGTCCGAACAGGGTCCCCTACGAGCAGTACTTC
CDR3: CASSPNRVPYEQYF

V: TRBV20-1
D: TRBD1
size: .
J: TRBJ1-1
DNA: TGCAGTGCTACAGGGGGATGGACTGAAGCTTTCTTT
CDR3: CSATGGWTEAFF

V: TRBV5-6
D: TRBD2
size: .
J: TRBJ2-3
DNA: TGTGCCAGCAGCACGGGACTAGCGGAAACAGATACGCAGTATTTT
CDR3: CASSTGLAETDTQYF